This TCR beta chain derives from a study of blood T cell repertoires in COVID-19. Here immunoSEQ multiplex PCR was the method, and the copy in TCRdb shows in-frame clones only, minus some. Altogether around 100,000 clones are present, about 80% being singletons, with the ten largest covering less than 5%. Germline CDR1 SEHNR, CDR2 FQNEAQ (reference sequence). This CDR3 has 15 residues. Trimming took off 2 bases at V and 4 bases at J, with 12 bases between the two ends. The receptor's source is a human donor in a cohort sampled during active COVID-19. The rearrangement joins TRBV7-9 to TRBJ2-1; the D gene is possibly TRBD2 (7 bases). The sample taken for sequencing was peripheral blood. The CDR3: CASSLTGRAYNEQFF. The CDR3 nucleotides read TGTGCCAGCAGCTTAACAGGGAGGGCTTACAATGAGCAGTTCTTC.